Listed below are T cell receptor beta chains from one sample, sequenced in a study of radiation and T cells in renal cell carcinoma. TCRdb's copy holds only in-frame clones and misses some; the assay was immunoSEQ multiplex PCR. Among around 70,000 clones, roughly 82% were seen once, and the ten largest hold 5.8%. The starting material was blood, obtained from a patient whose treatment included radiotherapy and nephrectomy. The receptors stem from a man aged 55 to 69 with renal cell carcinoma. The CDR3 runs from the conserved cysteine through the conserved F or W. A D gene is named only where the DNA matches it firmly. Size is stated for part of the rows, as once, few or many counts, or as a class when the clone is expanded.

NA	NA	TRBV18	TRBJ1-4	CASSPQATNEKLFF	TGTGCCAGCTCACCGCAGGCAACTAATGAAAAACTGTTTTTT
NA	few	TRBV7-3	TRBJ2-1	CASSPERSRVNEQFF	TGTGCCAGCAGCCCCGAAAGGTCTCGGGTCAATGAGCAGTTCTTC
NA	NA	TRBV27	TRBJ2-3	CASSPWGFTDTQYF	TGTGCCAGCAGTCCCTGGGGTTTCACAGATACGCAGTATTTT
NA	NA	TRBV5-4	TRBJ2-5	CASSLERQETQYF	TGTGCCAGCAGCTTGGAGCGGCAAGAGACCCAGTACTTC
NA	NA	TRBV29-1	TRBJ2-2	CSVAQVLVSGELFF	TGCAGCGTTGCCCAAGTGTTAGTGTCCGGGGAGCTGTTTTTT
NA	NA	TRBV7-3	TRBJ2-6	CASSRSGLNSGANVLTF	TGTGCCAGCAGCCGTAGCGGCCTGAACTCTGGGGCCAACGTCCTGACTTTC
NA	NA	TRBV7-2	TRBJ1-1	CASSLDLGAAFF	TGTGCCAGCAGCTTAGATCTGGGGGCGGCTTTCTTT
NA	NA	TRBV28	TRBJ2-7	CASSFNRARYEQYF	TGTGCCAGCAGTTTTAACCGGGCCCGCTACGAGCAGTACTTC
NA	NA	TRBV28	TRBJ1-1	CASRKNRNTEAFF	TGTGCCAGCAGAAAGAACAGAAACACTGAAGCTTTCTTT
NA	NA	TRBV7-3	TRBJ2-1	CASSFRRGNEQFF	TGTGCCAGCAGCTTTAGGCGAGGCAATGAGCAGTTCTTC
TRBD1	NA	TRBV11-2	TRBJ2-3	CASSVSGTGGWDTQYF	TGTGCCAGCAGCGTGTCCGGGACAGGGGGCTGGGATACGCAGTATTTT
NA	NA	TRBV9	TRBJ2-7	CASSTRDGAYEQYF	TGTGCCAGCAGCACCCGGGACGGTGCCTACGAGCAGTACTTC
NA	NA	TRBV4-1	TRBJ2-7	CASSQVGDLYEQYF	TGCGCCAGCAGCCAAGTGGGGGACCTCTACGAGCAGTACTTC
NA	NA	TRBV28	TRBJ2-7	CASSLGAQGRYEQYF	TGTGCCAGCAGTTTAGGTGCCCAGGGTAGGTACGAGCAGTACTTC
NA	NA	TRBV27	TRBJ1-1	CASSLNRAEAFF	TGTGCCAGCAGTTTGAATAGGGCTGAAGCTTTCTTT
NA	NA	TRBV5-1	TRBJ1-4	CASSWGLDGFATNEKLFF	TGCGCCAGCAGCTGGGGTTTGGACGGCTTTGCAACTAATGAAAAACTGTTTTTT
TRBD1	NA	TRBV7-2	TRBJ1-2	CASSLATGQDGYTF	TGTGCCAGCAGCTTAGCAACTGGACAGGATGGCTACACCTTC
TRBD2	NA	TRBV9	TRBJ2-1	CASSVGGRAVNEQFF	TGTGCCAGCAGCGTAGGCGGGAGGGCCGTAAATGAGCAGTTCTTC
TRBD1	few	TRBV11-2	TRBJ2-5	CASSLGDRVQETQYF	TGTGCCAGCAGCTTAGGGGACAGGGTACAAGAGACCCAGTACTTC
NA	few	TRBV9	TRBJ2-1	CASSGRDGFYNEQFF	TGTGCCAGCAGCGGGAGGGACGGATTTTACAATGAGCAGTTCTTC
NA	few	TRBV11-2	TRBJ2-7	CASSDFLAYEQYF	TGTGCCAGCAGCGACTTTTTGGCCTACGAGCAGTACTTC
NA	NA	TRBV4-2	TRBJ2-2	CASSQDRDTGELFF	TGTGCCAGCAGCCAAGATCGGGACACCGGGGAGCTGTTTTTT
TRBD1	NA	TRBV7-8	TRBJ2-7	CASSPPGQGRYEQYF	TGTGCCAGCAGCCCGCCGGGACAGGGGCGGTACGAGCAGTACTTC
TRBD2	once	TRBV11-3	TRBJ2-1	CASSPGTSGRGSYNEQFF	TGTGCCAGCAGCCCCGGGACTAGCGGGAGAGGATCCTACAATGAGCAGTTCTTC
TRBD2	once	TRBV27	TRBJ2-7	CASSRAGGLYEQYF	TGTGCCAGCAGCAGGGCGGGGGGCTTATACGAGCAGTACTTC
NA	NA	TRBV5-1	TRBJ2-3	CASSPDSNTQYF	TGCGCCAGCAGTCCCGACTCAAATACGCAGTATTTT
NA	NA	TRBV6-5	TRBJ1-3	CASSILRGNTIYF	TGTGCCAGCAGTATACTACGCGGAAACACCATATATTTT
TRBD1	NA	TRBV7-6	TRBJ2-2	CASSLVVDRVNTGELFF	TGTGCCAGCAGCTTAGTCGTGGACAGGGTAAACACCGGGGAGCTGTTTTTT
NA	NA	TRBV15	TRBJ2-7	CATSSGGNAYEQYF	TGTGCCACCAGCAGTGGGGGGAACGCCTACGAGCAGTACTTC
NA	NA	TRBV28	TRBJ1-2	CASTLSNANGYTF	TGTGCCAGCACCCTAAGTAACGCGAATGGCTACACCTTC
NA	NA	TRBV5-1	TRBJ2-2	CATSSEGRGLTGELFF	TGCGCCACCAGCTCGGAGGGGAGAGGACTCACCGGGGAGCTGTTTTTT
NA	NA	TRBV5-1	TRBJ2-7	CASSLGVGGKREQYF	TGCGCCAGCAGCTTGGGTGTGGGAGGAAAGCGCGAGCAGTACTTC
NA	NA	TRBV9	TRBJ2-1	CASSVSGTYYNEQFF	TGTGCCAGCAGCGTCTCAGGGACCTACTACAATGAGCAGTTCTTC
TRBD2	NA	TRBV5-4	TRBJ2-1	CASRTGETRLAGAVGEQFF	TGTGCCAGCCGGACAGGGGAAACCCGACTAGCGGGAGCGGTTGGTGAGCAGTTCTTC
TRBD1	NA	TRBV5-1	TRBJ2-3	CASSLAKGGDTQYF	TGCGCCAGCAGCTTGGCGAAAGGGGGCGATACGCAGTATTTT
TRBD2	NA	TRBV23-1	TRBJ2-7	CASSQSEREISEVGEQYF	TGCGCCAGCAGTCAATCGGAGCGGGAGATTTCCGAAGTTGGGGAGCAGTACTTC
NA	NA	TRBV19	TRBJ1-2	CASSDGTANYGYTF	TGTGCCAGTAGCGACGGGACCGCTAACTATGGCTACACCTTC
TRBD2	NA	TRBV19	TRBJ2-5	CASSTGTSGRGETQYF	TGTGCCAGTAGTACGGGGACTAGCGGGAGAGGGGAGACCCAGTACTTC
NA	NA	TRBV10-1	TRBJ2-4	CASSGPLTKNIQYF	TGCGCCAGCAGTGGACCCTTGACCAAAAACATTCAGTACTTC
NA	NA	TRBV5-1	TRBJ2-1	CASSPGLREIYNEQFF	TGCGCCAGCAGCCCCGGTCTTCGGGAGATTTACAATGAGCAGTTCTTC